This T cell receptor beta chain was retrieved from a study of regulatory T cells in long-lasting Graves disease. Combining iRepertoire HTBI primers with Arm-PCR of CDR3 regions, the authors built TCR beta libraries. In TCRdb, the multiplex PCR reads were re-called with MiXCR into one record per CDR3 protein. Counted here are some 460,000 distinct CDR3 sequences, around 16% occurring once; the ten biggest clones make up 9.5% to 15%. The time point denotes: newly diagnosed GD, antithyroid drugs for less than 3 months. Construction of the TCR library relied on RNA isolated from PBMCs. This clonotype was counted at least ten times. The trim removed 5 bases at V and 5 bases at J, leaving 17 bases unmatched. CDR3 size: 17 residues. From germline, CDR1 is SEHNR and CDR2 FQNEAQ (reference sequence). This sample also belongs to another study, concerning T cells in Graves' hyperthyroidism and ophthalmopathy.

The chain uses TRBV7-9 and TRBJ2-5; 7 nucleotides match TRBD1. This clonotype was sampled from a man aged 40-49 years with Graves disease. The input for sequencing was peripheral blood mononuclear cells (PBMCs), taken at new diagnosis, from a patient treated with antithyroid drugs. CDR3 coding DNA: TGTGCCAGCAGCCTCGGACAGGCGAGACGATCAGAGGAGACCCAGTACTTC. Protein sequence: CASSLGQARRSEETQYF.